These 30 T cell receptor beta chains share one sample of origin, sequenced in a study of T cells in Graves' hyperthyroidism and ophthalmopathy. RNA transcripts were the template for amplifying TCR beta CDR3 regions. HTBI primers drove first-round RT-PCR of the TCR CDR3. TCRdb processed the multiplex PCR reads anew with MiXCR; each CDR3 protein has one entry. The table records about 410,000 distinct CDR3 sequences, roughly 14% of them present only once. Sequencing was carried out using blood. Receptor source: a man between 18 and 29 years old with Graves' ophthalmopathy.

This clonotype showed up many times. The chain has TRBV12-3 or TRBV12-4 and TRBJ1-1, with a possible D match to TRBD1 (5 bases). Trimming removed 6 bases at V and 1 base at J, with 15 bases between. The CDR3 consists of 15 residues. DNA for the CDR3: TGTGCCAGCAGGAGAGCGGATGGACAGAACACTGAAGCTTTCTTT. Protein product: CASRRADGQNTEAFF.

In this sample, this clonotype turned up a few times. The chain has TRBV10-1 and TRBJ2-1, with D possibly being TRBD1 (5 bases). CDR1 is WNHNN and CDR2 is SYGVQD in the germline V gene (reference sequence). V was shortened by 5 bases and J by 10 bases, with 12 bases between the two germline ends. The CDR3 sequence is 12 residues long. CDR3 in amino acids: CASSKTVYEQFF. The CDR3, as DNA: TGCGCCAGCAGTAAGACAGTTTACGAGCAGTTCTTC.

V is TRBV10-3 and J is TRBJ2-2, with D perhaps given as TRBD1 or TRBD2 (5 bases each). Germline lookup yields CDR1 ENHRY and CDR2 SYGVKD. The CDR3 is made up of 12 amino acids. The V gene lost 6 bases and the J gene lost 3 bases, with 5 bases spanning the gap. The CDR3 spells CAIRGDTGELFF. The CDR3 coding sequence is TGTGCCATCAGGGGGGACACCGGGGAGCTGTTTTTT.

This clonotype was seen many times. This chain connects TRBV2 to TRBJ2-5; 7 bases are shared with TRBD2. There are 13 residues in the CDR3. The ends lost 6 bases at V and 1 base at J; junction bases unmatched: 2. CDR1 SNHLY and CDR2 FYNNEI come from the germline V gene. The CDR3 DNA reads as TGTGCCAGCAGGGGGACTACCCAAGAGACCCAGTACTTC. This gives the protein CASRGTTQETQYF.

This clonotype was counted at least ten times. The rearrangement joins TRBV6-5 to TRBJ2-5; D gene ambiguous. V was cut by 0 bases and J by 2 bases, with 10 bases left in between. The CDR3 length is 15 residues. Per germline, CDR1 MNHEY and CDR2 SVGAGI. The CDR3 is CASSYSRGDQETQYF. The DNA of the CDR3 is TGTGCCAGCAGTTACTCGCGTGGGGATCAAGAGACCCAGTACTTC.

This clonotype was recorded many times. This chain connects TRBV7-3 to TRBJ2-1; 7 bases are shared with TRBD1. Germline trimming cut 3 bases from V and 5 bases from J; bases unmatched to any gene: 1. The CDR3 consists of 13 residues. Germline V gene lookup returns CDR1 SGHTA and CDR2 FQGTGA. For the CDR3, the DNA is TGTGCCAGCAGCTTCAGGGGGAACAATGAGCAGTTCTTC. Translated: CASSFRGNNEQFF. The full variable domain, in which reference TRBV7-3 and TRBJ2-1 provide the parts outside the CDR3, is GAGVSQTPSNKVTEKGKYVELRCDPISGHTALYWYRQSLGQGPEFLIYFQGTGAADDSGLPNDRFFAVRPEGSVSTLKIQRTERGDSAVYLCASSFRGNNEQFFGPGTRLTVL.

This clonotype has a handful of counts. The chain has TRBV4-1 and TRBJ2-7; D call uncertain. The germline CDR1 and CDR2 sequences are MGHRA and YSYEKL. The CDR3 loop spans 14 amino acids. V lost 1 base and J lost 3, with 10 bases in between. The CDR3 spells CASSQAEFLYEQYF. CDR3 in DNA: TGCGCCAGCAGCCAAGCCGAGTTTCTCTACGAGCAGTACTTC.

In its sample, this clonotype was seen a few times. The gene calls are TRBV9 and TRBJ2-7; 8 nucleotides align to TRBD2. Germline CDR1 is SGDLS and CDR2 is YYNGEE. The V and J ends lost 4 bases and 4 bases, in that order; junction bases with no gene match: 16. The CDR3 runs to 17 residues. CDR3 amino acids: CASSPGGVAGVGYEQYF. In nucleotides, the CDR3 is TGTGCCAGCAGCCCCGGGGGGGTAGCTGGAGTGGGTTACGAGCAGTACTTC. Variable domain in full (rest from reference TRBV9 and TRBJ2-7): DSGVTQTPKHLITATGQRVTLRCSPRSGDLSVYWYQQSLDQGLQFLIQYYNGEERAKGNILERFSAQQFPDLHSELNLSSLELGDSALYFCASSPGGVAGVGYEQYFGPGTRLTVT.

The chain employs TRBV14 and TRBJ1-1, with D maybe TRBD1 (5 bases). Deletions cut 0 bases from V and 4 bases from J, with 15 bases between. The CDR3 runs to 16 residues. Looked up from germline, CDR1 is SGHDN and CDR2 is FVKESK. The chain's CDR3 is CASSQDLGVSFTEAFF. The CDR3 nucleotides are TGTGCCAGCAGCCAAGATTTAGGGGTTTCATTCACTGAAGCTTTCTTT.

This clonotype showed up many times. This sequence joins TRBV12-3 or TRBV12-4 and TRBJ2-3; perhaps TRBD2 as D (5 bases). V dropped 3 bases and J dropped 5 bases, with 12 bases sitting between them. CDR3 length: 14 residues. CDR3 nucleotides: TGTGCCAGCAGTTTGATTCTAGCAATAGATACGCAGTATTTT. Amino acid sequence: CASSLILAIDTQYF.

This clonotype was found a few times. This chain uses TRBV7-2 with TRBJ1-2, with no clear D. The CDR3 sequence is 12 residues long. Germline V gene lookup returns CDR1 SGHTA and CDR2 FQGNSA. V was clipped by 3 bases and J by 5 bases, with 7 bases between them. CDR3 coding DNA: TGTGCCAGCAGCTTGTCCGTATATGGCTACACCTTC. As protein: CASSLSVYGYTF.

The table lists this clonotype with a few counts. The rearrangement joins TRBV27 to TRBJ2-1, with 8 bases aligning to TRBD2. The V gene's germline CDR1 is MNHEY and CDR2 SMNVEV (reference sequence). This CDR3 spans 17 amino acids. The ends lost 5 bases at V and 4 bases at J; junction bases unmatched: 13. Written as DNA, the CDR3 is TGTGCCAGCAGTCTCCACGCGGAGGTAGCGGGGTACAATGAGCAGTTCTTC. This codes for CASSLHAEVAGYNEQFF.

Worth noting for this clonotype: Possible read error: a much larger clone is one base away. The J gene is TRBJ2-1, the V gene TRBV6-1; TRBD2 matches at 13 bases. The length of the CDR3 is 15 residues. In germline, CDR1 is MNHNS, CDR2 SASEGT. V dropped 11 bases and J dropped 6; count of bases not matched to a gene: 10. As DNA, the CDR3 is TGTGCCTGCATACGGAGGACTAGCGGGGGCAATGAGCAGTTCTTC. Protein sequence: CACIRRTSGGNEQFF.

This clonotype came up a few times. A much larger clone lies a single base off, so this may be a read error. The chain employs TRBV3-1 and TRBJ2-3, with 7 nucleotides matching TRBD1. Trimming at V came to 4 bases and at J to 1 base, leaving 8 bases not matched to a gene. Germline CDR1 and CDR2: LGHDT and YNNKEL (reference sequence). This CDR3 comprises 16 residues. Here the CDR3 reads CASSREFQGGTDTQYF. The CDR3 DNA sequence: TGTGCCAGCAGCCGAGAGTTCCAGGGGGGCACAGATACGCAGTATTTT.

This clonotype was recorded many times. The rearrangement uses TRBV7-9 and TRBJ2-7; D unresolved. Germline CDR1 reads SEHNR; CDR2 reads FQNEAQ (reference sequence). V lost 8 bases and J lost 7, with 12 bases in between. This CDR3 is 11 amino acids long. The CDR3 sequence is CASGDRPEQYF. In DNA, the CDR3 is TGTGCCAGCGGCGATCGACCGGAGCAGTACTTC.

This clonotype was recorded many times. A read error may account for a junction end that differs from germline. J is TRBJ2-1 and V is TRBV2; the match to TRBD1 covers 8 bases. The germline CDR1 and CDR2 sequences are SNHLY and FYNNEI. This CDR3 is 15 amino acids long. CDR3 DNA sequence: TGTGCCAGCAGCGCTCGGACAGGGACCTACAGTGAGCAGTTCTTC. Translated, it gives CASSARTGTYSEQFF.

In this sample, this clonotype turned up a few times. This chain's CDR3 is CASSMRDRSSYNSPLHF. The DNA of the CDR3 is TGTGCCAGTAGTATGAGGGACAGGAGCTCCTATAATTCACCCCTCCACTTT. This rearrangement joins TRBV19 to TRBJ1-6, with 8 positions matching TRBD1. This CDR3 comprises 17 residues. V shed 3 bases and J 0 bases; nucleotides not matched to a gene: 4. CDR1 is LNHDA and CDR2 is SQIVND in the germline V gene (reference sequence).

This rearrangement joins TRBV9 to TRBJ2-1; D may be TRBD1 or TRBD2 (6 bases each). With 0 bases removed from V and 3 bases from J, the gap between germline ends came to 13 bases. The CDR3 extends over 16 amino acids. Germline V CDR1 and CDR2: SGDLS, YYNGEE. As DNA, the CDR3 is TGTGCCAGCAGCGTAGGTCCGGGGGCGGGCTACAATGAGCAGTTCTTC. This gives the protein CASSVGPGAGYNEQFF.

This clonotype was observed at least ten times. V and J are TRBV2 and TRBJ2-3; 9 bases fit TRBD1. This CDR3 comprises 14 residues. Trimming took 7 bases from V and 6 from J; bases not matched to a gene: 8. From germline, CDR1 is SNHLY and CDR2 FYNNEI. The DNA of the CDR3 is TGTGCCAGCAAACCGGGACAGGGAATGGATACGCAGTATTTT. It translates to CASKPGQGMDTQYF.

This clonotype was observed at least ten times. V usage is TRBV5-6 and J usage is TRBJ1-1; D is perhaps TRBD1 (5 bases). The CDR3 has 17 residues. The germline gives CDR1 SGHDT, CDR2 YYEEEE. V was shortened by 2 bases and J by 1 base, with 18 bases between the two germline ends. CDR3 sequence reads: CASSFFPWGTSNTEAFF. The CDR3 bases are TGTGCCAGCAGCTTCTTCCCCTGGGGGACTTCGAACACTGAAGCTTTCTTT.

This chain connects TRBV19 to TRBJ1-1; no definite D call. V was pared by 8 bases and J by 0 bases, with 10 bases between. Germline loops: CDR1 LNHDA, CDR2 SQIVND (reference sequence). CDR3 size: 13 residues. Here the CDR3 reads CASEFRMNTEAFF. In DNA, the CDR3 is TGTGCCAGTGAATTCAGGATGAACACTGAAGCTTTCTTT.

The chain employs TRBV19 and TRBJ1-2, with TRBD1 matching 10 bases. With 7 bases clipped from V and 4 bases from J, the junction kept 6 bases outside the gene matches. The germline gives CDR1 LNHDA, CDR2 SQIVND (reference sequence). The CDR3 contains 14 residues. The CDR3 DNA sequence: TGTGCCAGTACTCCGGGGACAGGGGCCTATGGCTACACCTTC. Its translation: CASTPGTGAYGYTF. Based on the CDR3 plus reference TRBV19 and TRBJ1-2, the full variable domain is DGGITQSPKYLFRKEGQNVTLSCEQNLNHDAMYWYRQDPGQGLRLIYYSQIVNDFQKGDIAEGYSVSREKKESFPLTVTSAQKNPTAFYLCASTPGTGAYGYTFGSGTRLTVV.

V and J are TRBV3-1 and TRBJ2-4, with D tentatively TRBD2 (6 bases). Between the trimmed V and J ends, which lost 4 bases and 0 bases, there was a span of 16 bases. Germline V CDR1 and CDR2: LGHDT, YNNKEL (reference sequence). The CDR3 extends over 17 amino acids. The CDR3 sequence: CASSLSGVVRAKNIQYF. For the CDR3, the DNA is TGTGCCAGCAGCCTTTCGGGAGTGGTGAGAGCCAAAAACATTCAGTACTTC.

The CDR3 DNA is TGTGCCAGCAGTGGATGGGTAGCGGGGGTGCTTAAAGAGACCCAGTACTTC. This codes for CASSGWVAGVLKETQYF. This chain uses TRBV2 with TRBJ2-5, with TRBD2 matching 9 bases. The CDR3 extends over 17 amino acids. Trimming cost V 4 bases and J 3 bases; bases outside gene matches: 12. Germline loops: CDR1 SNHLY, CDR2 FYNNEI. Combining the CDR3 with reference TRBV2 and TRBJ2-5 gives the whole variable domain EPEVTQTPSHQVTQMGQEVILRCVPISNHLYFYWYRQILGQKVEFLVSFYNNEISEKSEIFDDQFSVERPDGSNFTLKIRSTKLEDSAMYFCASSGWVAGVLKETQYFGPGTRLLVL.

The J gene is TRBJ2-2, the V gene TRBV6-1; TRBD2 matches at 8 bases. The V gene's germline CDR1 is MNHNS and CDR2 SASEGT. Germline trimming cut 5 bases from V and 14 bases from J; bases unmatched to any gene: 7. The CDR3 length is 12 residues. The CDR3 nucleotides read TGTGCCAGCAGTTCGGGGGGGCCCACTCTGTTTTTT. It translates to CASSSGGPTLFF.

This clonotype was found many times. This sequence joins TRBV29-1 and TRBJ2-1; 10 bases fit TRBD2. Germline assignment: CDR1 SQVTM and CDR2 ANQGSEA. Unmatched junction bases numbered 4, after V lost 3 bases and J lost 2 bases. The CDR3 sequence is 15 residues long. The CDR3 DNA reads TGCAGCGTTGACCAGCGGGAGGGAACCTACAATGAGCAGTTCTTC. Translated: CSVDQREGTYNEQFF.

The sample holds a few counts of this clonotype. The V call is TRBV5-1, the J call TRBJ2-5; D not certain. Trimming removed 0 bases from V and 1 base from J, with 13 bases in between. This CDR3 has 16 amino acids. Germline V CDR1 and CDR2: SGHRS, YFSETQ. The CDR3, as DNA: TGCGCCAGCAGCTTGGATGGCTATGCCACCCAAGAGACCCAGTACTTC. This translates into CASSLDGYATQETQYF.

This clonotype was detected many times. V usage is TRBV11-3 and J usage is TRBJ2-3, with D perhaps TRBD1 or TRBD2 (5 bases each). Germline CDR1 and CDR2: SGHNT and YENEEA. The CDR3 runs 15 residues. V lost 4 bases and J 4 bases, leaving 15 bases between the germline ends. CDR3 sequence reads: CASSSPGTPADTQYF. CDR3 DNA sequence: TGTGCCAGCAGCTCCCCCGGGACCCCGGCAGATACGCAGTATTTT. Looking up the rest from reference TRBV11-3 and TRBJ2-3 gives the full variable domain: EAGVVQSPRYKIIEKKQPVAFWCNPISGHNTLYWYLQNLGQGPELLIRYENEEAVDDSQLPKDRFSAERLKGVDSTLKIQPAELGDSAVYLCASSSPGTPADTQYFGPGTRLTVL.

This clonotype was counted at least ten times. The chain joins TRBV11-2 to TRBJ2-1; D gene unclear. The germline CDR1 and CDR2 sequences are SGHAT and FQNNGV. The CDR3 has 12 amino acids. V gave up 2 bases and J gave up 6 bases, with 5 bases separating them. In DNA, the CDR3 is TGTGCCAGCAGCTTAACGTCCAATGAGCAGTTCTTC. It is translated as CASSLTSNEQFF.

This clonotype was seen more than once but under ten times. V is TRBV11-3 and J is TRBJ1-4, with D perhaps TRBD1 (5 bases). Germline values: CDR1 SGHNT, CDR2 YENEEA. The CDR3 has 14 amino acids. Trimming left V 5 bases short and J 3 bases short, with 10 bases between. DNA for the CDR3: TGTGCCAGCAGCCGAGACAGACCTAATGAAAAACTGTTTTTT. It encodes CASSRDRPNEKLFF.